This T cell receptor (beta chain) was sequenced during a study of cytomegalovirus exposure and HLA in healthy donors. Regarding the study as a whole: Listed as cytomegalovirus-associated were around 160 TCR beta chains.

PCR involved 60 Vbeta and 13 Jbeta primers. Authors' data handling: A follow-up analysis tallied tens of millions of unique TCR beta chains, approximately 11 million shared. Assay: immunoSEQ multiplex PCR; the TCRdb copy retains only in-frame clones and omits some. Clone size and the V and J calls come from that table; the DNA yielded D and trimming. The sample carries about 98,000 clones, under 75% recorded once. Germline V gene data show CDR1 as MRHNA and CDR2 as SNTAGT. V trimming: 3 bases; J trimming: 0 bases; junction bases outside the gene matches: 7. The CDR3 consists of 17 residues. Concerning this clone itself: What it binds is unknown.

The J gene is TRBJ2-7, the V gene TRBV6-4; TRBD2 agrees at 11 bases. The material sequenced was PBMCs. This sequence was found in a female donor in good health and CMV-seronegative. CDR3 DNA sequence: TGTGCCAGCAGTGATCTAGCGGGGGGTTCTAGCTCCTACGAGCAGTACTTC. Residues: CASSDLAGGSSSYEQYF.